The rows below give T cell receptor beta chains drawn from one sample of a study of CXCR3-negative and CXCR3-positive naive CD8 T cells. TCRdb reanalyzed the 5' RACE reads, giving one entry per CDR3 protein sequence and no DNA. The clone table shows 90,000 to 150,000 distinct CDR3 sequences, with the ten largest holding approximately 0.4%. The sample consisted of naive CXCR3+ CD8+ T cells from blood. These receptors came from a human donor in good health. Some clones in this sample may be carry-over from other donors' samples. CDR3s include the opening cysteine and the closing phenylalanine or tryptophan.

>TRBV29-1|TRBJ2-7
CSAGTVNSYEQYF
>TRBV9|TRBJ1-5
CASSQGNQPQHF
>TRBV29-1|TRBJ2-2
CSAYGGSGELFF
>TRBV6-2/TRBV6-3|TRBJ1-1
CASSPAGQTLNPNTEAFF
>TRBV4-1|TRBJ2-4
CASSQDGASGSAKNIQYF
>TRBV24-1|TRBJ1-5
CATSDSANQPQHF
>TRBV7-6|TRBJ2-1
CASSRGLVVNEQFF
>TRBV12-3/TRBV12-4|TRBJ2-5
CASSLNVGVETQYF
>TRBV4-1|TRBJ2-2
CASSQSAGELFF
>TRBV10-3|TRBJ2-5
CATRLAGEETQYF
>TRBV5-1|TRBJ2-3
CASRGTRSDTQYF
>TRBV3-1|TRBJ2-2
CASSQPGLAGGDTGELFF
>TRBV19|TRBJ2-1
CASSIMAGGGNEQFF
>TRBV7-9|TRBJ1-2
CASSLQGADGYTF
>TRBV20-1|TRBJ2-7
CSASQTGTVYEQYF
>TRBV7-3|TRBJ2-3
CASSSEGDTQYF
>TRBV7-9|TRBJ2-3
CASSLDREGPPTQYF
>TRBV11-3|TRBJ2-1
CASSLAGYNEQFF
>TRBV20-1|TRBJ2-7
CSASLLGELPPSYEQYF
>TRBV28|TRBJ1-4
CASSLFVGRNEKLFF
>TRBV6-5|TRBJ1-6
CASSYTPGGLSPLHF